Sequencing of this T cell receptor (beta chain) was carried out in a study of T cell repertoires in cytomegalovirus infection. The CDR3 consists of 11 residues. Germline lookup yields CDR1 SGHTA and CDR2 FQGNSA. The V end was cut by 1 base, the J end by 8 bases, with 5 bases between. Study results and limitations: The response measured ex vivo was dominated by TCR beta clonotypes (HLA-C-restricted and CMV-specific).

A single record per CDR3 protein comes from TCRdb applying MiXCR to the reads. The sample contains approximately 500,000 distinct CDR3 sequences, around 10% of which appear only once. This clonotype was seen many times. The antigen remains unidentified. Sequenced sample: PBMCs. This TCR was recovered from a human donor in good health (CMV status not recorded). Some clones in this sample may be carry-over from other donors' samples. The V call is TRBV7-2, the J call TRBJ1-1, with no clear D. For the CDR3, the DNA is TGTGCCAGCAGCTTAGGGGTGGAAGCTTTCTTT. Translated, it gives CASSLGVEAFF.